This T cell receptor beta chain was found in a study of shared clonotypes between healthy human individuals. Germline CDR1 is KGHSH and CDR2 is LQKENI. V dropped 3 bases and J dropped 4 bases, with 16 bases sitting between them. The CDR3 is 15 amino acids. This clone has just one count. Its antigen is unidentified. Overall study results and limits: Donor scarcity curtailed the genetic and exposure-history diversity represented herein. Only blood underwent sampling, and tissue repertoires likely differ.

Libraries were prepared by immunoSEQ multiplex PCR; TCRdb keeps only in-frame clonotypes and omits some of them. The profile shows about 1 million clones, about 75% of them singletons. The sequenced sample was memory CD4+ T cells sorted from blood. Subset: CD45RA-negative fraction. The sequence came from a man younger than 30 in good health. The chain carries TRBV18 and TRBJ2-7; TRBD2 might be the D (7 bases). CDR3 coding DNA: TGTGCCAGCTCACCTTCCGGGGGGCTTCAGTACGAGCAGTACTTC. It specifies CASSPSGGLQYEQYF.